Listed here are 15 T cell receptor beta chains from one sample, sequenced in a study of cytomegalovirus exposure and HLA in healthy donors. Amplification used 60 Vbeta primers and 13 Jbeta primers. Repertoires were generated with immunoSEQ multiplex PCR, while TCRdb's copy carries only in-frame clones and drops some. This table has approximately 220,000 clones, 65% to 90% appearing once. Sequencing was done on a sample of PBMCs. The receptors here all came from a girl aged 5-17 years in good health and CMV-seronegative.

CDR3 nucleotides: TGTGCCAGCAGCCAAGAGGGGGCAGGGAATGGCTACACCTTC. Translated, it gives CASSQEGAGNGYTF. This sequence joins TRBV4-2 and TRBJ1-2, with a weak D call TRBD1 (6 bases). V was clipped by 0 bases and J by 6 bases, with 11 bases between them. The CDR3 length is 14 residues. From germline, CDR1 is LGHNA and CDR2 YNFKEQ.

The chain carries TRBV6-5 and TRBJ2-7; 7 nucleotides align to TRBD1. This CDR3 comprises 15 residues. Germline V CDR1 and CDR2: MNHEY, SVGAGI. With V trimmed by 6 bases and J by 1 base, 9 bases remained unmatched. The CDR3: CASRIKTGSSYEQYF. The CDR3 nucleotides read TGTGCCAGCAGGATTAAGACAGGGTCATCCTACGAGCAGTACTTC.

The rearrangement joins TRBV27 to TRBJ2-3; D remains unclear. CDR3 length: 14 residues. Germline V CDR1 and CDR2: MNHEY, SMNVEV (reference sequence). The germline V and J ends were trimmed by 5 bases and 5 bases, with 14 bases remaining between them. The CDR3 DNA is TGTGCCAGCAGTCGCCAGTTCGGAGAAGATACGCAGTATTTT. Translating it yields CASSRQFGEDTQYF.

This clone has only a few counts. This chain connects TRBV7-2 to TRBJ2-7; TRBD2 matches at 11 bases. Germline V gives CDR1 SGHTA, CDR2 FQGNSA. J lost 4 bases, V lost 2 bases, and 16 bases had no gene match. This CDR3 has 19 amino acids. The CDR3 spells CASSLLGTPRLAGGYEQYF. CDR3 sequence (DNA): TGTGCCAGCAGCTTACTCGGCACCCCTCGGCTAGCGGGGGGATACGAGCAGTACTTC. Together with reference TRBV7-2 and TRBJ2-7, the CDR3 gives the full variable domain: GAGVSQSPSNKVTEKGKDVELRCDPISGHTALYWYRQSLGQGLEFLIYFQGNSAPDKSGLPSDRFSAERTGGSVSTLTIQRTQQEDSAVYLCASSLLGTPRLAGGYEQYFGPGTRLTVT.

This rearrangement joins TRBV30 to TRBJ1-1; TRBD1 might be the D (6 bases). The V end was cut by 3 bases, the J end by 2 bases, with 10 bases between. This CDR3 has 13 residues. Germline-derived CDR1 and CDR2 are GTSNPN and SVGIG (reference sequence). The CDR3 DNA is TGTGCCTGGAGAAGGGACACCAACACTGAAGCTTTCTTT. Residues: CAWRRDTNTEAFF. Complete variable domain (other parts from reference TRBV30 and TRBJ1-1): SQTIHQWPATLVQPVGSPLSLECTVEGTSNPNLYWYRQAAGRGLQLLFYSVGIGQISSEVPQNLSASRPQDRQFILSSKKLLLSDSGFYLCAWRRDTNTEAFFGQGTRLTVV.

The genes are TRBV10-3 and TRBJ1-1; D may be TRBD1 (5 bases). The CDR3 totals 15 residues. CDR1 and CDR2 (germline): ENHRY, SYGVKD. Trimming removed 3 bases at V and 10 bases at J, with 21 bases between. The CDR3 bases are TGTGCCATCAGTGATAGGGACTCACCCTCGACGGTAGCTTTCTTT. This encodes CAISDRDSPSTVAFF.

The chain combines TRBV5-1 with TRBJ1-2, with 7 bases aligning to TRBD1. V trimming: 4 bases; J trimming: 1 base; junction bases outside the gene matches: 4. Germline V CDR1 and CDR2: SGHRS, YFSETQ. This CDR3 spans 14 amino acids. The DNA for the CDR3 is TGCGCCAGCAGCCCGACAGGGATTAACTATGGCTACACCTTC. Translating it yields CASSPTGINYGYTF.

The rearrangement joins TRBV6-6 to TRBJ1-4; TRBD1 aligns across 7 bases. Germline CDR1 reads MNHNY; CDR2 reads SVGAGI (reference sequence). The CDR3 has 15 residues. Trimming cost V 7 bases and J 0 bases; bases outside gene matches: 5. The DNA for the CDR3 is TGTGCCAGCACGAAGGGGGCAGCAACTAATGAAAAACTGTTTTTT. This encodes CASTKGAATNEKLFF.

The chain links TRBV19 to TRBJ1-4; TRBD1 might be the D (6 bases). The CDR3 extends over 16 amino acids. Trimming removed 9 bases at V and 4 bases at J, with 21 bases between. Germline V lookup: CDR1 LNHDA, CDR2 SQIVND (reference sequence). The CDR3 region has the DNA TGTGCCAGCACAGGGTCTGTTTTTAGGAATAATGAAAAACTGTTTTTT. This gives the protein CASTGSVFRNNEKLFF.

This rearrangement joins TRBV5-5 to TRBJ2-7; 8 nucleotides agree with TRBD1. This CDR3 contains 14 residues. The germline gives CDR1 SGHKS, CDR2 YYEKEE (reference sequence). V was pared by 4 bases and J by 5 bases, with 8 bases of the junction left unmatched. The CDR3 loop is CASSVDRVADEQYF. CDR3 DNA sequence: TGTGCCAGCAGCGTGGACAGGGTCGCCGACGAGCAGTACTTC.

The CDR3 DNA is TGTGCCAGCTGGGGAGGGGAGGACTACAATGAGCAGTTCTTC. This translates into CASWGGEDYNEQFF. This sequence joins TRBV2 and TRBJ2-1; 7 nucleotides line up with TRBD2. The CDR3 has 14 amino acids. After removal of 8 bases from V and 3 bases from J, the junction contained 7 bases not matched to a gene. Germline assignment: CDR1 SNHLY and CDR2 FYNNEI.

A remark on this clone: Its ends do not fully match the called genes, so a read error is possible. The chain combines TRBV7-2 with TRBJ1-6, with D uncertain. The CDR3 runs 15 residues. The germline V gene encodes CDR1 SGHTA and CDR2 FQGNSA. The DNA for the CDR3 is TGTGCCAGCAGCGTAGCTCGGGTCGTTAGATCACCCCTCCACTTT. Translation gives CASSVARVVRSPLHF.

V gene TRBV10-3 combines with J gene TRBJ2-3; the D gene is possibly TRBD2 (7 bases). This CDR3 is 13 amino acids long. Trimming left V 4 bases short and J 5 bases short, with 10 bases between. Per germline, CDR1 ENHRY and CDR2 SYGVKD. CDR3 sequence reads: CAISAGGRDTQYF. The CDR3 region has the DNA TGTGCCATCAGTGCCGGGGGGCGAGATACGCAGTATTTT.

V usage is TRBV2 and J usage is TRBJ2-5; D unresolved. The J call may be incorrect, as the DNA end agrees better with TRBJ2-7. Germline loops: CDR1 SNHLY, CDR2 FYNNEI. This CDR3 has 15 amino acids. The CDR3 reads CASSEGASTTYEQYF. DNA of the CDR3: TGTGCCAGCAGTGAAGGGGCCTCCACCACCTACGAGCAGTACTTC.

This clone was detected once. DNA for the CDR3: TGTGCCAGCTCCGGACAGGGTTTCACTGAAGCTTTCTTT. Encoded protein: CASSGQGFTEAFF. The chain has TRBV18 and TRBJ1-1; 8 bases are shared with TRBD1. The CDR3 is 13 amino acids. V lost 6 bases to trimming and J lost 4 bases; unmatched junction nucleotides: 4. Germline-derived CDR1 and CDR2 are KGHSH and LQKENI.